The 27 T cell receptor beta chains reported below all come from one sample, sequenced in a study of cytotoxic CD8 clonotypes in ibrutinib-treated CLL. TCRdb keeps only in-frame clones here, not all; method: immunoSEQ multiplex PCR. This table holds about 130,000 clones, roughly 84% found once. Sequences were derived from PBMCs, sampled after 24 months of ibrutinib treatment. The source is a human donor with chronic lymphocytic leukemia.

CDR3 protein: CASSTAGLAGENQETQYF. The CDR3 nucleotides read TGTGCCAGCAGCACAGCCGGACTAGCGGGGGAGAACCAAGAGACCCAGTACTTC. This chain joins TRBV7-9 and TRBJ2-5, with 13 positions matching TRBD2. The CDR3 covers 18 residues. V lost 5 bases and J lost 0; bases outside the gene matches: 9. Germline V gene data show CDR1 as SEHNR and CDR2 as FQNEAQ (reference sequence).

J is TRBJ2-7 and V is TRBV18; no reliable D call. Trimming pared 4 bases from V and 5 bases from J, leaving 9 bases between. The CDR3 length is 12 residues. Germline-derived CDR1 and CDR2 are KGHSH and LQKENI. CDR3 residues: CASSRDGNEQYF. DNA of the CDR3: TGTGCCAGCTCACGCGACGGAAACGAGCAGTACTTC.

The rearrangement joins TRBV7-6 to TRBJ1-1, with D possibly matching TRBD1 (5 bases). The germline gives CDR1 SGHVS, CDR2 FNYEAQ. Trimming cost V 0 bases and J 2 bases, with 10 bases left between them. The CDR3 is made up of 15 amino acids. Here the CDR3 DNA reads TGTGCCAGCAGCTTAGCGGGGGTGATTAACACTGAAGCTTTCTTT. Translated, it gives CASSLAGVINTEAFF.

The chain links TRBV2 to TRBJ1-5; 10 bases fit TRBD1. Unmatched junction bases numbered 4, after V lost 5 bases and J lost 6 bases. Per the germline V gene, CDR1 is SNHLY and CDR2 is FYNNEI. The CDR3 runs 14 residues. The CDR3 coding sequence is TGTGCCAGCAGTTCCGGGACAGGGGTTCAGCCCCAGCATTTT. This gives the protein CASSSGTGVQPQHF.

The chain has TRBV5-4 and TRBJ1-5; TRBD1 aligns across 8 bases. The CDR3 is made up of 15 amino acids. Germline V gene lookup returns CDR1 SGHNT and CDR2 YYREEE (reference sequence). V lost 2 bases, J lost 5 bases, and 6 bases stayed unmatched. The CDR3 DNA reads as TGTGCCAGCAGCTTTGGACAGGGTGGAGATCAGCCCCAGCATTTT. Translation: CASSFGQGGDQPQHF.

The chain joins TRBV27 to TRBJ2-1, with TRBD1 identical over 8 bases. Trimming at V came to 5 bases and at J to 4 bases, leaving 7 bases not matched to a gene. This CDR3 contains 15 residues. In germline, CDR1 is MNHEY, CDR2 SMNVEV (reference sequence). The CDR3 DNA reads as TGTGCCAGCAGTCCGGACAGGGTGTCTTACAATGAGCAGTTCTTC. It yields the protein CASSPDRVSYNEQFF.

This clone appeared a few times. V and J are TRBV7-2 and TRBJ2-7; 11 nucleotides line up with TRBD2. CDR1 is SGHTA, CDR2 FQGNSA, per germline. Unmatched junction bases numbered 7, after V lost 2 bases and J lost 4 bases. The CDR3 covers 16 residues. CDR3 DNA: TGTGCCAGCAGCTTAACCCCTAGCGGGGGGTATTACGAGCAGTACTTC. It yields the protein CASSLTPSGGYYEQYF. The whole variable domain, remainder taken from reference TRBV7-2 and TRBJ2-7, is GAGVSQSPSNKVTEKGKDVELRCDPISGHTALYWYRQSLGQGLEFLIYFQGNSAPDKSGLPSDRFSAERTGGSVSTLTIQRTQQEDSAVYLCASSLTPSGGYYEQYFGPGTRLTVT.

This clone was detected only a few times. This chain links TRBV2 with TRBJ1-2; D not resolved. Germline CDR1 reads SNHLY; CDR2 reads FYNNEI. The CDR3 length is 13 residues. The V end was cut by 0 bases, the J end by 7 bases, with 9 bases between. CDR3 protein: CASSEAKAAGYTF. The CDR3 region has the DNA TGTGCCAGCAGTGAAGCGAAGGCTGCTGGCTACACCTTC.

The V gene is TRBV19, the J gene TRBJ1-2; TRBD1 matches 9 bases. The CDR3 is 14 amino acids. Per the germline V gene, CDR1 is LNHDA and CDR2 is SQIVND (reference sequence). After removal of 9 bases from V and 2 bases from J, the junction contained 7 bases not matched to a gene. The DNA for the CDR3 is TGTGCCAGCCGGAGGACAGGGGACAACTATGGCTACACCTTC. Encoded protein: CASRRTGDNYGYTF.

The chain employs TRBV29-1 and TRBJ2-5, with TRBD2 matching 9 bases. Germline V gives CDR1 SQVTM, CDR2 ANQGSEA. With 4 bases clipped from V and 0 bases from J, the junction kept 6 bases outside the gene matches. CDR3 length: 15 residues. In nucleotides, the CDR3 is TGCAGCGTTGGCCCCAGCGGGGGGAACCAAGAGACCCAGTACTTC. Amino acid sequence: CSVGPSGGNQETQYF.

The genes are TRBV25-1 and TRBJ1-6, with D hard to call. The germline CDR1 and CDR2 sequences are MGHDK and SYGVNS. This CDR3 has 14 amino acids. V was pared by 6 bases and J by 0 bases, with 6 bases between. The chain's CDR3 is CASRQSSYNSPLHF. CDR3 bases: TGTGCCAGCAGGCAGAGCTCCTATAATTCACCCCTCCACTTT.

The V and J genes are TRBV28 and TRBJ2-5; D is perhaps TRBD2 (6 bases). The V and J ends lost 7 bases and 7 bases respectively, with 25 bases between them. Germline-derived CDR1 and CDR2 are MDHEN and SYDVKM. CDR3 length: 16 residues. Here the CDR3 reads CASTTFAGPQPLTQYF. The CDR3 region has the DNA TGTGCCAGCACCACCTTCGCGGGGCCGCAACCCTTGACCCAGTACTTC.

The gene calls are TRBV28 and TRBJ1-4; D gene uncertain. CDR1 MDHEN and CDR2 SYDVKM come from the germline V gene. The CDR3 is 15 amino acids. V lost 5 bases, J lost 0 bases, and 10 bases lay in between. In DNA, the CDR3 is TGTGCCAGCAGTCCTACAGCGCCAACTAATGAAAAACTGTTTTTT. Amino acid sequence: CASSPTAPTNEKLFF.

This clone was picked up a small number of times. V is TRBV9 and J is TRBJ1-6; 10 nucleotides line up with TRBD1. Germline assignment: CDR1 SGDLS and CDR2 YYNGEE. CDR3 size: 16 residues. The junction had 7 bases not matched to a gene; V was cut back by 2 bases and J by 8 bases. As DNA, the CDR3 is TGTGCCAGCAGCGTTGGCCGGGACAGGGGATATTCACCCCTCCACTTT. This gives the protein CASSVGRDRGYSPLHF.

The chain carries TRBV5-1 and TRBJ2-5; D remains ambiguous. The CDR3 has 12 amino acids. V was clipped by 4 bases and J by 3 bases, with 7 bases between them. The germline V gene encodes CDR1 SGHRS and CDR2 YFSETQ. CDR3 sequence reads: CASSPVEETQYF. CDR3 DNA sequence: TGCGCCAGCAGCCCGGTGGAAGAGACCCAGTACTTC.

In its sample, this clone was seen a few times. The chain links TRBV5-1 to TRBJ1-1, with D possibly TRBD1 on 5 matching bases. This CDR3 is 14 amino acids long. Deletions cut 0 bases from V and 2 bases from J, with 8 bases between. Germline values: CDR1 SGHRS, CDR2 YFSETQ. This chain's CDR3 is CASSLGQSNTEAFF. Written as DNA, the CDR3 is TGCGCCAGCAGCTTGGGACAGAGTAACACTGAAGCTTTCTTT. The full variable domain, its missing parts supplied by reference TRBV5-1 and TRBJ1-1, is KAGVTQTPRYLIKTRGQQVTLSCSPISGHRSVSWYQQTPGQGLQFLFEYFSETQRNKGNFPGRFSGRQFSNSRSEMNVSTLELGDSALYLCASSLGQSNTEAFFGQGTRLTVV.

The gene calls are TRBV2 and TRBJ1-2, with D hard to call. Trimming took off 1 base at V and 4 bases at J, with 19 bases between the two ends. The V gene's germline CDR1 is SNHLY and CDR2 FYNNEI. The CDR3 consists of 17 residues. The DNA for the CDR3 is TGTGCCAGCAGTGAAGGACGGATCTCGGGTCTGGGCTATGGCTACACCTTC. Translated: CASSEGRISGLGYGYTF.

The rearrangement links TRBV11-1 to TRBJ1-2; D gene unclear. V gave up 5 bases and J gave up 0 bases, with 19 bases separating them. Germline CDR1 SGHAT, CDR2 FQDESV (reference sequence). The CDR3 extends over 17 amino acids. The CDR3 region has the DNA TGTGCCAGCAGCCGTGGACGGAGAGGCGCAGCTAACTATGGCTACACCTTC. Translating gives CASSRGRRGAANYGYTF.

The chain has TRBV2 and TRBJ2-7; possible D gene TRBD1, 6 bases. Looked up from germline, CDR1 is SNHLY and CDR2 is FYNNEI. The CDR3 length is 13 residues. V was cut by 6 bases and J by 3 bases, with 12 bases left in between. Written as DNA, the CDR3 is TGTGCCAGCAGGGATGACAGGCGCTACGAGCAGTACTTC. Protein product: CASRDDRRYEQYF.

The chain couples TRBV5-1 to TRBJ2-6, with D possibly TRBD1 on 6 matching bases. The CDR3 contains 15 residues. Trimming shortened V by 0 bases and J by 4 bases, and 8 bases separated the two germline ends. The germline CDR1 and CDR2 sequences are SGHRS and YFSETQ. The CDR3 coding sequence is TGCGCCAGCAGCTTGGGGGGGCGCGGGGCCAACGTCCTGACTTTC. This sequence encodes CASSLGGRGANVLTF.

The rearrangement uses TRBV9 and TRBJ2-1; 8 bases line up with TRBD2. Trimming at V came to 4 bases and at J to 2 bases, leaving 5 bases not matched to a gene. The CDR3 has 15 residues. The germline V gene encodes CDR1 SGDLS and CDR2 YYNGEE. The CDR3 reads CASSPRGGTYNEQFF. Written as DNA, the CDR3 is TGTGCCAGCAGCCCCCGGGGGGGTACCTACAATGAGCAGTTCTTC.

The rearrangement links TRBV6-1 to TRBJ1-2, with 8 bases that match TRBD1. CDR3 length: 15 residues. Per the germline V gene, CDR1 is MNHNS and CDR2 is SASEGT. The ends lost 6 bases at V and 0 bases at J; junction bases unmatched: 6. This chain's CDR3 is CASSPTGAANYGYTF. DNA of the CDR3: TGTGCCAGCAGCCCGACAGGGGCGGCTAACTATGGCTACACCTTC.

This chain joins TRBV6-5 and TRBJ2-2; D might be TRBD1 (5 bases). Germline values: CDR1 MNHEY, CDR2 SVGAGI. Trimming removed 6 bases from V and 4 bases from J, with 12 bases in between. This CDR3 has 14 amino acids. CDR3 DNA: TGTGCCAGCAGAACACGTGGGGCCACCGGGGAGCTGTTTTTT. It specifies CASRTRGATGELFF.

The table lists this clone with a count of one. The chain has TRBV25-1 and TRBJ2-7; TRBD1 is a possible D gene (6 bases). The germline V gene has CDR1 MGHDK and CDR2 SYGVNS. V was trimmed by 6 bases and J by 3 bases, leaving 18 bases between them. The CDR3 consists of 15 residues. In DNA form, the CDR3 reads TGTGCCAGCAGGGGAACAAACAGGGTAAACTACGAGCAGTACTTC. Its translation is CASRGTNRVNYEQYF.

The CDR3 protein is CASSLGWDGTYEQYF. The CDR3 DNA reads TGTGCCAGCAGCCTAGGGTGGGACGGGACCTACGAGCAGTACTTC. The chain is built from TRBV9 and TRBJ2-7; D possibly matches TRBD1 or TRBD2 (5 bases each). This CDR3 is 15 amino acids long. Trimming cost V 4 bases and J 2 bases, with 16 bases left between them. Germline V gives CDR1 SGDLS, CDR2 YYNGEE.

V and J are TRBV28 and TRBJ1-5; TRBD1 agrees at 9 bases. Germline V CDR1 and CDR2: MDHEN, SYDVKM. The CDR3 covers 15 residues. The trim removed 6 bases at V and 1 base at J, leaving 4 bases unmatched. CDR3 sequence: CASRAGQGSNQPQHF. The CDR3 DNA is TGTGCCAGCAGGGCGGGACAGGGAAGCAATCAGCCCCAGCATTTT.

V gene TRBV4-3 combines with J gene TRBJ2-4; D is perhaps TRBD1 or TRBD2 (5 bases each). CDR1 is LGHNA and CDR2 is YSLEER in the germline V gene. This CDR3 is built from 15 residues. V shed 3 bases and J shed 5 bases, with 14 bases lying between them. The CDR3 DNA is TGCGCCAGCAGCCACCTACCGGGACCCCAAAACATTCAGTACTTC. This sequence encodes CASSHLPGPQNIQYF.